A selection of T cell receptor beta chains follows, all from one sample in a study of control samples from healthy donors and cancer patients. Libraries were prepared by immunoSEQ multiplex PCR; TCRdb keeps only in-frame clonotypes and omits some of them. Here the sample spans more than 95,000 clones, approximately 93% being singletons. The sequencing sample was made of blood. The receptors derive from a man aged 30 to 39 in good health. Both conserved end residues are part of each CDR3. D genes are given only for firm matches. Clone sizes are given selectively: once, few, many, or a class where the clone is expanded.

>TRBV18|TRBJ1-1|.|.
TGTGCCAGCTCACCAGGGGAGGGAAACACTGAAGCTTTCTTT
CASSPGEGNTEAFF
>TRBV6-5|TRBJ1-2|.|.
TGTGCCAGCAGTTACTCTGAAAGAATAGGGGAGCGGGCCTTC
CASSYSERIGERAF
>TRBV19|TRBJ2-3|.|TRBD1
TGTGCCAGTACAGGGGGAGATACGCAGTATTTT
CASTGGDTQYF
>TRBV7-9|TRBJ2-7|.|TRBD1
TGTGCCAGCAGCTTTGGAGACAGGGGATTCTCCTACGAGCAGTACTTC
CASSFGDRGFSYEQYF
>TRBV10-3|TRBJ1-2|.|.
TGTGCCATCAGTGAGCGCGTGGCGGACAGTAACTATGGCTACACCTTC
CAISERVADSNYGYTF
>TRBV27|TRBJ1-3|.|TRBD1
TGTGCCAGCAGTAAGAAACGACAGGGGGCTGGAAACACCATATATTTT
CASSKKRQGAGNTIYF
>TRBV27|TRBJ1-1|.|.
TGTGCCAGCAGTTTAAAGAGGGACACTGAAGCTTTCTTT
CASSLKRDTEAFF
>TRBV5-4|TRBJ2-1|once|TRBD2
TGTGCCAGCAGCCCGAAGCGGGGGGGATACAATGAGCAGTTCTTC
CASSPKRGGYNEQFF
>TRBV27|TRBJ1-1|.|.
TGTGCCAGCTTAGGTCCGAACACTGAAGCTTTCTTT
CASLGPNTEAFF
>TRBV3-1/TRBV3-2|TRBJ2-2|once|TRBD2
TGTGCCAGCAGCCACGTGGCCGCTAGCGGGGGGGGAAGGGGACGGCCCGGGGAGCTGTTTTTT
CASSHVAASGGGRGRPGELFF
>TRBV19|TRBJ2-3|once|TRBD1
TGTGCCAGTAATCCCACAGGGGGAGGAGATACGCAGTATTTT
CASNPTGGGDTQYF
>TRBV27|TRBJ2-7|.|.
TGTGCCAGCAGTGGAGGGAGCGAGCAGTACTTC
CASSGGSEQYF
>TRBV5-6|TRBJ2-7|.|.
TGTGCCAGCAGCTATTCCTACGAGCAGTACTTC
CASSYSYEQYF
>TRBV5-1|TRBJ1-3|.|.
TGCGCCAGCAGCTTGATTCCGGGGCCCTCTGGAAACACCATATATTTT
CASSLIPGPSGNTIYF
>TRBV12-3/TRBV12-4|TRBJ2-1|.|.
TGTGCCAGCAGCCCGGCACATGAGCAGTTCTTC
CASSPAHEQFF
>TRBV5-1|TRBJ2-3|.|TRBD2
TGCGCCAGCAGCCCAAGCGGGGACACAGATACGCAGTATTTT
CASSPSGDTDTQYF
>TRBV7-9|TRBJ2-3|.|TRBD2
TGTGCCAGCAGCTTTACGACTAGCGGGGGGGCTCCAGATACGCAGTATTTT
CASSFTTSGGAPDTQYF
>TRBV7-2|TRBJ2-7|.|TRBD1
TGTGCCAGCAGCTTACACGCGACAGGGGGCGCGATGTACGAGCAGTACTTC
CASSLHATGGAMYEQYF
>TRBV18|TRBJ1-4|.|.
TGTGCCAGCTCACCAAACGGGGTCGTGACTAATGAAAAACTGTTTTTT
CASSPNGVVTNEKLFF
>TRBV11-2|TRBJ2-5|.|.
TGTGCCAGCAGCTTAGAGAGAGAGGGGGGGGGACAAGAGACCCAGTACTTC
CASSLEREGGGQETQYF
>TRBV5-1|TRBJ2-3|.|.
TGCGCCAGCAGCTTCAATAGGGGGGTTGGGCAGTATTTT
CASSFNRGVGQYF
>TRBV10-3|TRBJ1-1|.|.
TGTGCCATCAGTGAGTCAGGTGGGCATGGGTCTTTGAACACTGAAGCTTTCTTT
CAISESGGHGSLNTEAFF
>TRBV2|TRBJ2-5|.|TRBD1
TGTGCCAGCAGTACCAGGGGGCGGGAGACCCAGTACTTC
CASSTRGRETQYF
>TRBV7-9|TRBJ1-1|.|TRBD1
TGTGCCAGCAGTGCCAAACAGGGGGAAGGAGCGGACACTGAAGCTTTCTTT
CASSAKQGEGADTEAFF
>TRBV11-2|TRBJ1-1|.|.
TGTGCCAGCAGCTTAAGGTTGTCTGAAGCTTTCTTT
CASSLRLSEAFF
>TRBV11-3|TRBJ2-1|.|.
TGTGCCAGCAGCCCTCAGGGGCGGGATGAGCAGTTCTTC
CASSPQGRDEQFF
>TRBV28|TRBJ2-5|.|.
TGTGCCAGCAGTTTAATCGGGCAAGAGACCCAGTACTTC
CASSLIGQETQYF